The 18 T cell receptor beta chains below come from one sample, sequenced in a study of long-term antiretroviral therapy in people with HIV. Investigators performed immunoSEQ version v3.0 at survey level. Sequencing was performed with immunoSEQ multiplex PCR; in TCRdb, only in-frame clones are kept and a portion is missing. The data show 34,000 or so clones, about four fifths seen once. Sequencing was performed on unsorted PBMCs, taken 0.6 years after starting antiretroviral therapy. These TCRs come from a man between 18 and 29 years old with HIV.

This clone has just one count. Here the CDR3 reads CASSPTPHNTDTQYF. The CDR3 region has the DNA TGTGCCAGCAGCCCGACCCCACACAACACAGATACGCAGTATTTT. This chain links TRBV28 with TRBJ2-3; unclear D gene. CDR1 and CDR2 (germline): MDHEN, SYDVKM. The CDR3 covers 15 residues. V was shortened by 6 bases and J by 2 bases, with 15 bases between the two germline ends.

The chain carries TRBV9 and TRBJ2-7; 8 bases map to TRBD2. J was trimmed by 3 bases and V by 4 bases; bases with no gene match: 6. Germline lookup yields CDR1 SGDLS and CDR2 YYNGEE. The CDR3 is 14 amino acids. The CDR3, as DNA: TGTGCCAGCAGCCCTGGACTAGCCGGCTACGAGCAGTACTTC. Translating gives CASSPGLAGYEQYF.

The CDR3 reads CASSPRTSGSMGEQYF. CDR3 nucleotide sequence: TGTGCCAGCAGCCCCAGGACTAGCGGGAGTATGGGCGAGCAGTACTTC. The rearrangement uses TRBV7-8 and TRBJ2-7; TRBD2 matches 13 bases. The V and J ends lost 5 bases and 6 bases, in that order; junction bases with no gene match: 10. The CDR3 runs to 16 residues. The germline V gene has CDR1 SGHVS and CDR2 FQNEAQ.

CDR3 in amino acids: CASSLRQGIGTEAFF. CDR3 nucleotides: TGCGCCAGCAGCCTACGACAGGGGATAGGAACTGAAGCTTTCTTT. V gene TRBV5-1 combines with J gene TRBJ1-1, with 8 nucleotides matching TRBD1. CDR3 size: 15 residues. Germline CDR1 reads SGHRS; CDR2 reads YFSETQ. Losses at the gene ends were 4 bases for V and 5 bases for J; bases not matched to a gene: 10.

The V call is TRBV19, the J call TRBJ1-5, with TRBD1 as a possible D gene (5 bases). CDR1 LNHDA and CDR2 SQIVND come from the germline V gene (reference sequence). V lost 7 bases, J lost 2 bases, and 27 bases lay in between. There are 19 residues in the CDR3. In DNA form, the CDR3 reads TGTGCCAGTACCACCCGACCCTCCTGGGACCTAAGGGGCAATCAGCCCCAGCATTTT. This translates into CASTTRPSWDLRGNQPQHF.

The rearrangement links TRBV9 to TRBJ2-2; D is unclear. Germline V CDR1 and CDR2: SGDLS, YYNGEE. The V gene lost 3 bases and the J gene lost 5 bases, with 14 bases spanning the gap. This CDR3 has 15 amino acids. In DNA form, the CDR3 reads TGTGCCAGCAGCGAAGTGGGCTTACTGACCGGGGAGCTGTTTTTT. This codes for CASSEVGLLTGELFF.

The V and J genes are TRBV18 and TRBJ1-4; 9 bases line up with TRBD1. This CDR3 is 15 amino acids long. After removal of 3 bases from V and 8 bases from J, the junction contained 7 bases not matched to a gene. Germline lookup yields CDR1 KGHSH and CDR2 LQKENI. CDR3 sequence: CASSPTRTGEEKLFF. In DNA form, the CDR3 reads TGTGCCAGCTCACCTACACGGACAGGGGAAGAAAAACTGTTTTTT.

Points on this clone: The sample holds other DNA sequences that translate to the same CDR3. This chain uses TRBV11-2 with TRBJ2-7; unclear D gene. Germline CDR1 reads SGHAT; CDR2 reads FQNNGV. V was trimmed by 1 base and J by 3 bases, leaving 4 bases between them. The CDR3 is 12 amino acids. CDR3 sequence: CASSLGSYEQYF. The CDR3 coding sequence is TGTGCCAGCAGCTTAGGAAGCTACGAGCAGTACTTC.

The chain is built from TRBV6-5 and TRBJ2-2, with D possibly TRBD1 on 6 matching bases. Trimming left V 7 bases short and J 6 bases short, with 12 bases between. The CDR3 totals 13 residues. Germline V gene sequence: CDR1 MNHEY, CDR2 SVGAGI. The CDR3 DNA follows: TGTGCCAGCAATGCAGGGGCGTCCGGGGAGCTGTTTTTT. Encoded protein: CASNAGASGELFF.

This chain uses TRBV4-2 with TRBJ2-5; TRBD2 matches 11 bases. The CDR3 runs 16 residues. The V and J ends lost 4 bases and 3 bases, in that order; junction bases with no gene match: 7. Germline V gene data show CDR1 as LGHNA and CDR2 as YNFKEQ. Here the CDR3 reads CASSPRSLAGEETQYF. The DNA for the CDR3 is TGTGCCAGCAGCCCTCGCTCACTAGCGGGAGAAGAGACCCAGTACTTC.

The chain combines TRBV7-2 with TRBJ2-5; TRBD1 is a possible D gene (6 bases). In germline, CDR1 is SGHTA, CDR2 FQGNSA. Trimming removed 4 bases from V and 5 bases from J, with 17 bases in between. This CDR3 comprises 15 residues. CDR3 coding DNA: TGTGCCAGCAGCTCAAGCACAGGGATTATGGAGACCCAGTACTTC. Protein product: CASSSSTGIMETQYF. The full variable domain, rest sourced from reference TRBV7-2 and TRBJ2-5, is GAGVSQSPSNKVTEKGKDVELRCDPISGHTALYWYRQSLGQGLEFLIYFQGNSAPDKSGLPSDRFSAERTGGSVSTLTIQRTQQEDSAVYLCASSSSTGIMETQYFGPGTRLLVL.

V is TRBV9 and J is TRBJ2-3; tentative D call: TRBD1 (5 bases). The CDR3 has 16 residues. V was cut by 0 bases and J by 2 bases, with 13 bases left in between. Per the germline V gene, CDR1 is SGDLS and CDR2 is YYNGEE. The CDR3 sequence: CASSVGQFGNTDTQYF. CDR3 DNA: TGTGCCAGCAGCGTAGGACAGTTTGGGAACACAGATACGCAGTATTTT.

About this clone: Other DNA sequences from this sample encode an identical CDR3 as well. The chain has TRBV6-5 and TRBJ2-7; tentatively, D is TRBD2 (5 bases). The ends were cut back, 6 bases at V and 3 bases at J, with 12 bases in the middle. CDR1 MNHEY and CDR2 SVGAGI come from the germline V gene. CDR3 size: 13 residues. In DNA, the CDR3 is TGTGCCAGCAGGCTCCGGGAAAGCTACGAGCAGTACTTC. Residues: CASRLRESYEQYF.

This clone was seen a few times. V and J are TRBV6-5 and TRBJ1-1; possibly TRBD1 for D (6 bases). The germline gives CDR1 MNHEY, CDR2 SVGAGI. This CDR3 comprises 13 residues. V lost 5 bases to trimming and J lost 1 base, with 8 bases between them. CDR3 nucleotides: TGTGCCAGCAGTAGGGACACGAACACTGAAGCTTTCTTT. Translation gives CASSRDTNTEAFF.

The chain employs TRBV27 and TRBJ1-5; D not resolved. The ends were cut back, 4 bases at V and 4 bases at J, with 11 bases in the middle. This CDR3 has 14 residues. Germline V gene sequence: CDR1 MNHEY, CDR2 SMNVEV (reference sequence). The CDR3 DNA is TGTGCCAGCAGTTCCGTGGGCGGTAATCAGCCCCAGCATTTT. Protein: CASSSVGGNQPQHF.

This clone was detected only a few times. The chain combines TRBV6-4 with TRBJ2-7; D unclear. Germline-derived CDR1 and CDR2 are MRHNA and SNTAGT. V was clipped by 7 bases and J by 3 bases, with 13 bases between them. CDR3 length: 13 amino acids. For the CDR3, the DNA is TGTGCCAGCAACGGCGACGGCTACTACGAGCAGTACTTC. Residues: CASNGDGYYEQYF.

The chain has TRBV14 and TRBJ2-3; 12 bases match TRBD1. Per germline, CDR1 SGHDN and CDR2 FVKESK. After removal of 5 bases from V and 2 bases from J, the junction contained 14 bases not matched to a gene. CDR3 size: 19 residues. CDR3 residues: CASSDETPRDRGPTDTQYF. For the CDR3, the DNA is TGTGCCAGCAGCGATGAGACCCCCCGGGACAGGGGGCCCACAGATACGCAGTATTTT.

This clone was counted a few times. An end of the junction does not agree with germline; a read error may underlie this. The rearrangement uses TRBV7-7 and TRBJ1-5, with D unresolved. Germline V gene data show CDR1 as SSHAT and CDR2 as FNYEAQ (reference sequence). The CDR3 spans 13 residues. CDR3 DNA: TGTGCTAGCAGCTTAGACTCCAATCAGCCCCAGCATTTT. Its protein is CASSLDSNQPQHF.